This T cell receptor (beta chain) was profiled in a study of blood T cell repertoires in COVID-19. Trimming at V came to 6 bases and at J to 9 bases, leaving 3 bases not matched to a gene. CDR1 and CDR2 (germline): MNHEY, SMNVEV (reference sequence). This CDR3 contains 13 residues. Clones were sequenced by immunoSEQ multiplex PCR, and TCRdb holds only the in-frame ones, with some missing. The repertoire holds about 130,000 clones, with over 80% as singletons. The sequencing sample was made of peripheral blood. The receptor was derived from a man aged 50 to 59 with active COVID-19. The chain joins TRBV27 to TRBJ2-1; 12 bases fit TRBD2. CDR3 nucleotide sequence: TGTGCCAGCAGGGCTAGCGGGGGGGGTGAGCAGTTCTTC. Amino acid sequence: CASRASGGGEQFF.